The rows below give T cell receptor beta chains drawn from one sample of a study of T cell changes during pregnancy in multiple sclerosis. Data came from immunoSEQ multiplex PCR; TCRdb stores just in-frame clones and leaves some out. The sample yields 60,000 to 95,000 clones, about 89% seen once. This sample comprised CD4+ T cells from peripheral blood mononuclear cells, obtained before pregnancy. The receptors were sampled from a female donor with multiple sclerosis, enrolled in a pregnancy study. CDR3s include the opening cysteine and the closing phenylalanine or tryptophan. Fields, in order: V gene, clone size, D gene, J gene, CDR3 DNA, CDR3 protein. The D gene is left open where the match is weak. For some rows the clone size is stated as once, few or many, or as a class when expanded; others skip it.

TRBV7-8	-	-	TRBJ2-2	TGTGCCAGCAGTTCACCCCCCCCGCGGAACACCGGGGAGCTGTTTTTT	CASSSPPPRNTGELFF
TRBV5-6	-	-	TRBJ2-5	TGTGCCAGCAGCCATGGGACTTTACAAGAGACCCAGTACTTC	CASSHGTLQETQYF
TRBV9	once	-	TRBJ1-6	TGTGCCAGCAGCGCCGAACAGTACCCACCCCTCCACTTT	CASSAEQYPPLHF
TRBV6-5	-	TRBD1	TRBJ2-3	TGTGCCAGCAGCCGGACAGGGTTTACAGATACGCAGTATTTT	CASSRTGFTDTQYF
TRBV5-4	-	TRBD1	TRBJ2-5	TGTGCCAGCAGCTTGTTCTCCGGGACAGGCGACCAAGAGACCCAGTACTTC	CASSLFSGTGDQETQYF
TRBV5-1	many	TRBD2	TRBJ2-1	TGCGCCAGCAACCCAACCGGGGGGAATGAGCAGTTCTTC	CASNPTGGNEQFF
TRBV7-3	-	-	TRBJ1-6	TGTGCCAGCAGCTTACTTTGGGAAGGCACCTATAGGGGTTCCTATAATTCACCCCTCCACTTT	CASSLLWEGTYRGSYNSPLHF
TRBV7-2	-	-	TRBJ1-2	TGTGCCCTCGTGGCGGCAGCTTCTGGCTACACCTTC	CALVAAASGYTF
TRBV9	-	-	TRBJ2-5	TGTGCCAGCAGCGTACCCAAGCCGGCGGGCCGCGCCTGGGAGCAGTACTTC	CASSVPKPAGRAWEQYF
TRBV7-2	-	TRBD1	TRBJ1-2	TGTGCCAGCAGCTTAAGAACCGGACAGGGGGCGCGAGGCTACACCTTC	CASSLRTGQGARGYTF
TRBV5-1	-	TRBD1	TRBJ1-2	TGCGCCAGCAGTCGGGGACAGGGGGTAGACTATGGCTACACCTTC	CASSRGQGVDYGYTF
TRBV13	-	TRBD2	TRBJ2-1	TGTGCCAGCAGCTACTACAGGAGGACTAGCGGGCTAGGCTCCTACAATGAGCAGTTCTTC	CASSYYRRTSGLGSYNEQFF
TRBV6-5	-	TRBD2	TRBJ2-7	TGTGCCAGCAGTTACTCCGGGCGGGGGGACGGCGAGCAGTACTTC	CASSYSGRGDGEQYF
TRBV11-2	-	TRBD1	TRBJ1-4	TGTGCCAGCAGCTCATCACCCAGGGGGAATGAAAAACTGTTTTTT	CASSSSPRGNEKLFF
TRBV2	-	-	TRBJ2-3	TGTGCCAGCAGCCTCGATACTAGCACAGATACGCAGTATTTT	CASSLDTSTDTQYF
TRBV11-3	-	-	TRBJ1-1	TGTGCCAGCAGCTTAGGATTGGCCGCTGAAGCTTTCTTT	CASSLGLAAEAFF
TRBV5-5	-	-	TRBJ1-1	TGTGCCAGCAAAAGCGGGGAGGGCGTTGGAACTGAAGCTTTCTTT	CASKSGEGVGTEAFF
TRBV11-2	-	TRBD2	TRBJ2-7	TGTGCCAGCAGCTCTGTAGCGGGAGTATACGAGCAGTACTTC	CASSSVAGVYEQYF
TRBV29-1	once	-	TRBJ1-1	TGCAGCGTTGTAGACACTGAATCTGAAGCTTTCTTT	CSVVDTESEAFF
TRBV9	-	-	TRBJ1-2	TGTGCCAGCAGCGTAGAGCAGGGTAACTATGGCTACACCTTC	CASSVEQGNYGYTF
TRBV18	-	-	TRBJ2-3	TGTGCCAGCTCACCATGGGAGCGAAGCACAGATACGCAGTATTTT	CASSPWERSTDTQYF
TRBV11-3	-	TRBD2	TRBJ2-7	TGTGCCAGCAGCTTCCTAGCGGGGGGGTATATGTCCTACGAGCAGTACTTC	CASSFLAGGYMSYEQYF
TRBV25-1	-	-	TRBJ1-2	TGTGCCAGCACCTCCGCGGGCGCAGGAGCTAACTATGGCTACACCTTC	CASTSAGAGANYGYTF
TRBV7-7	-	TRBD2	TRBJ2-1	TGTGCTAGCAGCTTAGGTGGCGGGAGGACGAATGAGCAGTTCTTC	CASSLGGGRTNEQFF
TRBV14	-	-	TRBJ1-2	TGTGCCAGCAGCCGCAAACAGGGTACGGGCTACACCTTC	CASSRKQGTGYTF
TRBV29-1	few	TRBD1	TRBJ1-5	TGCAGCGCCCGACAGGGGGATCAGCCCCAGCATTTT	CSARQGDQPQHF
TRBV19	-	TRBD2	TRBJ2-1	TGTGCCAGTGCTAGGGGACTAGCGAGAGGATTGAGCTCCTACAATGAGCAGTTCTTC	CASARGLARGLSSYNEQFF
TRBV23-1	-	TRBD2	TRBJ2-1	TGCGCCAGCAGTCATGGCCCTAGCGGGAGTTACAATGAGCAGTTCTTC	CASSHGPSGSYNEQFF
TRBV5-1	-	-	TRBJ2-3	TGCGCCAGCAGCTTAACAGGAGTCGGCACAGATACGCAGTATTTT	CASSLTGVGTDTQYF
TRBV28	-	-	TRBJ1-3	TGTGCCAGCAGTCCCGGGACTCGTGGAAACACCATATATTTT	CASSPGTRGNTIYF
TRBV18	-	-	TRBJ1-5	TGTGCCAGCTCACCACGTGACGGTCTAGGGCCCCAGCATTTT	CASSPRDGLGPQHF
TRBV10-3	-	TRBD2	TRBJ2-1	TGTGCCATCAGTGAGAAAACTAGCGGGAGTGATGAGCAGTTCTTC	CAISEKTSGSDEQFF
TRBV28	-	-	TRBJ1-5	TGTGCCAGCAGTCCTGTGGGCCCCACTAGTTGGCCCCAGCATTTT	CASSPVGPTSWPQHF
TRBV5-5	-	-	TRBJ2-2	TGTGCCAGCAGCCCCACGTCAGTGAACACCGGGGAGCTGTTTTTT	CASSPTSVNTGELFF
TRBV4-1	-	-	TRBJ2-4	TGCGCCAGCAGCCAAAACAGGGAGAGAATAGCCAAAAACATTCAGTACTTC	CASSQNRERIAKNIQYF
TRBV28	-	TRBD2	TRBJ2-1	TGTGCCAGCAGTAGGACTAGCGGGAGACCCAATGAGCAGTTCTTC	CASSRTSGRPNEQFF
TRBV5-1	-	-	TRBJ2-1	TGCGCCAGCAGCTTGGCCCCTCGGGCCTACAATGAGCAGTTCTTC	CASSLAPRAYNEQFF
TRBV13	-	TRBD1	TRBJ1-3	TGTGCCAGCAGCTTAGACCTTAAGGGGGCAAACACCATATATTTT	CASSLDLKGANTIYF
TRBV28	once	TRBD1	TRBJ1-2	TGTGCCAGCAGTCAGGGGGGATATGGCTACACCTTC	CASSQGGYGYTF
TRBV4-1	few	-	TRBJ2-3	TGCGCCAGCAGCCAAGAGGGGGCGGCTATGACAGATACGCAGTATTTT	CASSQEGAAMTDTQYF